The source of this T cell receptor (beta chain) is a study of blood T cell repertoires in COVID-19. Study background: The United States, Italy and Spain supplied acute and convalescent COVID-19 samples. Nucleic acid was either cDNA or gDNA, and it came from T cells, B-cell-depleted T cells, or PBMCs.

Authors' processing steps: Cell counts per sample came from amplifying reference gene primers. Produced via immunoSEQ multiplex PCR; TCRdb's table is partial and in-frame only. The V and J calls and clone size were taken over from that table, and D and trimming were inferred from the DNA. This table has roughly 79,000 clones, 82% appearing once. The CDR3 is 14 residues long. CDR1 is SGHTA and CDR2 is FQGNSA in the germline V gene. V lost 1 base and J lost 3, with 10 bases in between. The material sequenced was peripheral blood. The J gene is TRBJ2-7, the V gene TRBV7-2; D ambiguous. This receptor was identified in a human donor in a cohort sampled during active COVID-19. CDR3 amino acids: CASSLELTNYEQYF. The CDR3 DNA is TGTGCCAGCAGCTTAGAACTCACTAACTACGAGCAGTACTTC.